This T cell receptor beta chain was identified in a study of cytomegalovirus exposure and HLA in healthy donors. Study-wide context: T cells numbering around 190 million yielded approximately 100 million unique TCR beta sequences in an earlier analysis. Out of 398 genotyped donors, 81% belonged to the Caucasian-associated ancestry cluster. Study outcomes and limitations: The authors later found most CMV-associated TCR beta chains appeared HLA-restricted. A later analysis linked 15,000 to 20,000 TCR beta sequences to HLA alleles at 0.05 false discovery rate.

Amplification used 60 Vbeta primers and 13 Jbeta primers. Assay used: immunoSEQ multiplex PCR; TCRdb lists only in-frame clones, some missing. The table has 150,000 to 200,000 clones, about 73% seen once. As to this clone: The antigen is not known.

Sequenced: PBMCs. The sequence derives from a woman aged 45-65 years in good health and CMV-seropositive.

As DNA, the CDR3 is TGTGCCAGCGCGTGGTCCTACGAGCAGTACTTC. Protein sequence: CASAWSYEQYF. This chain joins TRBV2 and TRBJ2-7; D ambiguous. CDR1 and CDR2 from the germline V gene are SNHLY and FYNNEI. The CDR3 has 11 amino acids. V was pared by 8 bases and J by 1 base, with 6 bases between.